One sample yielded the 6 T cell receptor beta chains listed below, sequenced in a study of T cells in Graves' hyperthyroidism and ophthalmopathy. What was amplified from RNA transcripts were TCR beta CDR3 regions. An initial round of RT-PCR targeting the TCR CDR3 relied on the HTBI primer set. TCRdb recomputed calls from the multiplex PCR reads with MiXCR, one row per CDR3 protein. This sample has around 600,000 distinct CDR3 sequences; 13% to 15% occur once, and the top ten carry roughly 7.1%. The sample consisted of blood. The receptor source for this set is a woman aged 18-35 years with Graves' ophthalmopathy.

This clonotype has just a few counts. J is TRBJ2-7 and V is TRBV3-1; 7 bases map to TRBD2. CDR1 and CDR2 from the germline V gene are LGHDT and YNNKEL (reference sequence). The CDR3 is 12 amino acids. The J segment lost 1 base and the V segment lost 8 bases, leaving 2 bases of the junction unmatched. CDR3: CASGGESYEQYF. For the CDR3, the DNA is TGTGCCAGCGGGGGGGAATCCTACGAGCAGTACTTC.

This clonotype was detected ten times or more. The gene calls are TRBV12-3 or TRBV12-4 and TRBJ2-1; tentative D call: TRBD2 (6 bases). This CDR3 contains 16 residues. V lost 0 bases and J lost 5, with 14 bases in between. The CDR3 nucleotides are TGTGCCAGCAGTTTAGCGTTCGGGAGCAAGAACAATGAGCAGTTCTTC. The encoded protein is CASSLAFGSKNNEQFF.

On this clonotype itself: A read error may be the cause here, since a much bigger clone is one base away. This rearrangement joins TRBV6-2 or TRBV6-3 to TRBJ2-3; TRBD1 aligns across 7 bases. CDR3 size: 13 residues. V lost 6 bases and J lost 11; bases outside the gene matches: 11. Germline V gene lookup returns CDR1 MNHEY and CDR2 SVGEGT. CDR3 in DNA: TGTGCCAGCAGGGCGAACGGACAGGAGGAGCAGTATTTT. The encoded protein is CASRANGQEEQYF.

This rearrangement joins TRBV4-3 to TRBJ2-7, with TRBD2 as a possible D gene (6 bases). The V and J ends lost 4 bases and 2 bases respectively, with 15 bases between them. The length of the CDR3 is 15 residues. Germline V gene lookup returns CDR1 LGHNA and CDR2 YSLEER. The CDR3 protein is CASSPRRLGTYEQYF. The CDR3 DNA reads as TGCGCCAGCAGCCCCCGCCGACTAGGGACCTACGAGCAGTACTTC.

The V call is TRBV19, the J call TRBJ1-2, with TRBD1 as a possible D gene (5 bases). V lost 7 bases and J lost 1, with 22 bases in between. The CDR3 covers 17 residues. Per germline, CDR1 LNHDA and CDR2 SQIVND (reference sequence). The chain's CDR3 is CASTPSYGTVINYGYTF. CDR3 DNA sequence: TGTGCCAGTACCCCATCTTACGGGACGGTGATTAACTATGGCTACACCTTC.

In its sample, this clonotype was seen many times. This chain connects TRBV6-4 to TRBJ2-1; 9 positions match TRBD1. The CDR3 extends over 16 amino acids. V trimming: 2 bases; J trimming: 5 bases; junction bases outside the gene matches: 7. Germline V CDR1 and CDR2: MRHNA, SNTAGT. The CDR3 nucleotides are TGTGCCAGCAGTGACGGGACAGGGCGAGTAAACAATGAGCAGTTCTTC. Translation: CASSDGTGRVNNEQFF.